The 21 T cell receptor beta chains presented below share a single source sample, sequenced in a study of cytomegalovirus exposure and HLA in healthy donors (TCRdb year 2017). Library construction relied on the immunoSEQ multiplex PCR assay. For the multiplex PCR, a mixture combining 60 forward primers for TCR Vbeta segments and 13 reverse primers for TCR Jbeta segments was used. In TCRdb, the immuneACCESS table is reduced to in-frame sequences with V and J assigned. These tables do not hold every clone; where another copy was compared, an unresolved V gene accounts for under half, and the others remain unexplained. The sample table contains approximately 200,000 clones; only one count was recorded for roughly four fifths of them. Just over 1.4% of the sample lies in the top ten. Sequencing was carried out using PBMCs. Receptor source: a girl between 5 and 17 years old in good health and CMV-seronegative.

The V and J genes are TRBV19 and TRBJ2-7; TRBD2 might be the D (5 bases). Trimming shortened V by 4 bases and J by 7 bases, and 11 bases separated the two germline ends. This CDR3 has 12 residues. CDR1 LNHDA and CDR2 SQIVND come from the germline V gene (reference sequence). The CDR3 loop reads CASSNAGGEQYF. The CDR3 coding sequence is TGTGCCAGTAGTAATGCAGGCGGGGAGCAGTACTTC.

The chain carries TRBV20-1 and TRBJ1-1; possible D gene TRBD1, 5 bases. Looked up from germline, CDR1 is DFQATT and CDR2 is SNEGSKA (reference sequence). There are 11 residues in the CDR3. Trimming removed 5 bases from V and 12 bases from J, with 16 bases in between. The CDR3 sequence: CSAGGGRVPFF. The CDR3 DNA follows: TGCAGTGCTGGGGGGGGGAGGGTACCTTTCTTT.

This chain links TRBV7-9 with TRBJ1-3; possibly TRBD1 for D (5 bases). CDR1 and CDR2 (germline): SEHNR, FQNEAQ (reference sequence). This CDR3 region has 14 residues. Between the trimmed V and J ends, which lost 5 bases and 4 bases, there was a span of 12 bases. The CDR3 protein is CASSPGTSGNTIYF. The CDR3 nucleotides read TGTGCCAGCAGCCCTGGGACTTCAGGAAACACCATATATTTT.

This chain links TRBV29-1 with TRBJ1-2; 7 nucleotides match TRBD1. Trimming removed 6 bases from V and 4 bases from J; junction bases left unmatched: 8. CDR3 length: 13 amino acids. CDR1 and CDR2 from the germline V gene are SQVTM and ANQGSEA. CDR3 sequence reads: CSVDMTGIYGYTF. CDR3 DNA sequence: TGCAGCGTCGACATGACAGGGATCTATGGCTACACCTTC.

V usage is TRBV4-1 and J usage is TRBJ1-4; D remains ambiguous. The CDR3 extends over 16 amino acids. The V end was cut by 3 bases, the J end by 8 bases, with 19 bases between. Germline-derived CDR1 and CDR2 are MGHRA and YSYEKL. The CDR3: CASSQINMGFGEKLFF. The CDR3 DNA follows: TGCGCCAGCAGCCAGATCAATATGGGCTTCGGCGAAAAACTGTTTTTT.

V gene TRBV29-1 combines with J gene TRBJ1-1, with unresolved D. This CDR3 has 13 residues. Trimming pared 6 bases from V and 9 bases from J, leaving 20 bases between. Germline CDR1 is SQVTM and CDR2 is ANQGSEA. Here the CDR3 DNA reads TGCAGCGTAGTTGACCCGTTTACAGACCAAGCTTTCTTT. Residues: CSVVDPFTDQAFF.

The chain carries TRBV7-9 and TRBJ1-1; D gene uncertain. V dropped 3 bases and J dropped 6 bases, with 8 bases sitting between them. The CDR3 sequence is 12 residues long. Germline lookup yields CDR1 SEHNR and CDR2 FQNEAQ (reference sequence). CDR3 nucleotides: TGTGCCAGCAGCTTGGCGGGTCCTGAAGCTTTCTTT. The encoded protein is CASSLAGPEAFF.

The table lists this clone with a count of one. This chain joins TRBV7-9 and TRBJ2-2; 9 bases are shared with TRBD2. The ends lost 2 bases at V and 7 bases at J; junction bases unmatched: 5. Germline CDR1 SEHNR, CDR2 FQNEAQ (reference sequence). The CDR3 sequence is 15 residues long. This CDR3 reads CASSLTASGVGELFF. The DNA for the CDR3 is TGTGCCAGCAGCTTAACGGCTAGCGGGGTCGGGGAGCTGTTTTTT.

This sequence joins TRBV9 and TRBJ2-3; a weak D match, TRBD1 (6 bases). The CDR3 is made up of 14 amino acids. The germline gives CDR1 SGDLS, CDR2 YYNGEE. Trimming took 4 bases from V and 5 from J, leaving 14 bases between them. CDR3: CASSSGQNRDTQYF. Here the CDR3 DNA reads TGTGCCAGCAGCTCGGGACAAAACCGAGATACGCAGTATTTT.

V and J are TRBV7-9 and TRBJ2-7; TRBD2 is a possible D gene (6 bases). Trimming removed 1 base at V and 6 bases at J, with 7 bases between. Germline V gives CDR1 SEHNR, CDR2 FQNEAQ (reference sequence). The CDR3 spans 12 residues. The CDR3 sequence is CASSLGGGEQYF. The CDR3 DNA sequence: TGTGCCAGCAGCTTAGGGGGAGGCGAGCAGTACTTC.

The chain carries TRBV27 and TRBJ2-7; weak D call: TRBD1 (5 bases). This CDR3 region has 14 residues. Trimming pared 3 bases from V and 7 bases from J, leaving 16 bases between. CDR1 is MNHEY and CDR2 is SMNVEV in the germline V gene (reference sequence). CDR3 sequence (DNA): TGTGCCAGCAGTTTTTTTAATCAGGGAAGGGAGCAGTACTTC. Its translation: CASSFFNQGREQYF.

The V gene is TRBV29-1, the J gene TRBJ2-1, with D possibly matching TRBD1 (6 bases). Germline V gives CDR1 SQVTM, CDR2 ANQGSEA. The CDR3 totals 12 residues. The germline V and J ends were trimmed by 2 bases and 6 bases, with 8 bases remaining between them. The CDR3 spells CSVELGGNEQFF. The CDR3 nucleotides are TGCAGCGTTGAACTAGGGGGCAATGAGCAGTTCTTC.

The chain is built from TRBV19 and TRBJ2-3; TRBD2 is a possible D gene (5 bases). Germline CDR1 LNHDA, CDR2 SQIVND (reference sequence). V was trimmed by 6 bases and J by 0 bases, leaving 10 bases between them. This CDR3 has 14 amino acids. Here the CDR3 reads CASSPRTSTDTQYF. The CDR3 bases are TGTGCCAGTAGCCCCAGGACTAGCACAGATACGCAGTATTTT.

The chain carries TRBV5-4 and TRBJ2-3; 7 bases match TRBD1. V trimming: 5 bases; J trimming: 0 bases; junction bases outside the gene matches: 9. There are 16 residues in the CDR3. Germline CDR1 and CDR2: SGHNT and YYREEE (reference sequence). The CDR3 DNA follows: TGTGCCAGCAGAACCGTCGGGACAGTTAGCACAGATACGCAGTATTTT. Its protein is CASRTVGTVSTDTQYF.

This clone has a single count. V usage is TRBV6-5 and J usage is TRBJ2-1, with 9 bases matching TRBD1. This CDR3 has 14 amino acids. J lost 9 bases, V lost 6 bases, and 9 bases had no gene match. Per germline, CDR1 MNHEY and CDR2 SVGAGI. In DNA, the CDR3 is TGTGCCAGCAGATACAGGGGGCAACTCAGTGAGCAGTTCTTC. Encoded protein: CASRYRGQLSEQFF.

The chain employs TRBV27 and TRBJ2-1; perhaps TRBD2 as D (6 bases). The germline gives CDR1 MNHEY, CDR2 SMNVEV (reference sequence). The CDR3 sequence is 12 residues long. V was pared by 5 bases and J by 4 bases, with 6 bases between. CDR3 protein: CASSGGYNEQFF. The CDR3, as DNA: TGTGCCAGCAGTGGGGGGTACAATGAGCAGTTCTTC.

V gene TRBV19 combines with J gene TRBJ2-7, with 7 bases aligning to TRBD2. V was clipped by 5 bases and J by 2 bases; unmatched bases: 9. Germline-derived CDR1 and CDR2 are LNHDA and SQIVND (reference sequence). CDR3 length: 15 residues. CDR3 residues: CASSPSGRGTYEQYF. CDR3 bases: TGTGCCAGTAGTCCGTCGGGGCGGGGGACCTACGAGCAGTACTTC.

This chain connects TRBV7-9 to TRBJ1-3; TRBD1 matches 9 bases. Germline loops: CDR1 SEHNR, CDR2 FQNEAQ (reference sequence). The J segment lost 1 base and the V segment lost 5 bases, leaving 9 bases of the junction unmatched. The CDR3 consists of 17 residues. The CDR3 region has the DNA TGTGCCAGCAGCCTCTTGACAGGGGGTCTTTCTGGAAACACCATATATTTT. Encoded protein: CASSLLTGGLSGNTIYF.

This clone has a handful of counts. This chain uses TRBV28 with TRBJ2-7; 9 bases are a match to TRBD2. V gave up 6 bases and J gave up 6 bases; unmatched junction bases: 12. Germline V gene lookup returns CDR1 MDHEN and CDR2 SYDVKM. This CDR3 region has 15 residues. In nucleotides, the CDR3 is TGTGCCAGCAGACTCCCCGGGACTAGCAAGATCGAGCAGTACTTC. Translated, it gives CASRLPGTSKIEQYF.

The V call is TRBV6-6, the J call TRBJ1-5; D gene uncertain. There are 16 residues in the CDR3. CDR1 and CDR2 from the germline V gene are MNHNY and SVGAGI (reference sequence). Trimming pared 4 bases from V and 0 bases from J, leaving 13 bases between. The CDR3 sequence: CASSSLTGHSNQPQHF. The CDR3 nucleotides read TGTGCCAGCAGTTCCCTTACCGGTCATAGCAATCAGCCCCAGCATTTT.

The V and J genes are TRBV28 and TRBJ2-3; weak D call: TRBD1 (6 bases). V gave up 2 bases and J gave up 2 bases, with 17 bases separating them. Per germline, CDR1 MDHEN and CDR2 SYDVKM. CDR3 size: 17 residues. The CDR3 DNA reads TGTGCCAGCAGTTTAACCCCCCGGGACACCTTCACAGATACGCAGTATTTT. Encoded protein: CASSLTPRDTFTDTQYF. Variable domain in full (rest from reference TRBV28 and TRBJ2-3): DVKVTQSSRYLVKRTGEKVFLECVQDMDHENMFWYRQDPGLGLRLIYFSYDVKMKEKGDIPEGYSVSREKKERFSLILESASTNQTSMYLCASSLTPRDTFTDTQYFGPGTRLTVL.